One and the same sample provided the 21 T cell receptor beta chains below, sequenced in a study of CXCR3-negative and CXCR3-positive naive CD8 T cells. 5' RACE with UMI labels generated the TRB cDNA libraries. TCRdb re-called the 5' RACE reads and catalogs CDR3 proteins one per entry, DNA excluded. The sample data list fewer than 95,000 distinct CDR3 sequences. Sequenced input: naive CXCR3- CD8+ T cells from blood. Described subset: CD45RO-CCR7+CD27+CD95- naive CD8+ T cells lacking CXCR3 (TNR3-). The receptors stem from a human donor in good health. Some clones in this sample may be carry-over from other donors' samples.

This chain's CDR3 is CASSLEGGNQPQHF. The rearrangement links TRBV5-1 to TRBJ1-5. The CDR3 sequence is 14 residues long. The germline V gene encodes CDR1 SGHRS and CDR2 YFSETQ. The variable domain in full, with the rest retrieved from reference TRBV5-1 and TRBJ1-5, is KAGVTQTPRYLIKTRGQQVTLSCSPISGHRSVSWYQQTPGQGLQFLFEYFSETQRNKGNFPGRFSGRQFSNSRSEMNVSTLELGDSALYLCASSLEGGNQPQHFGDGTRLSIL.

V is TRBV20-1 and J is TRBJ1-5; no DNA is available, so the TRBD1 call from TCRdb remains unchecked. Germline CDR1 DFQATT, CDR2 SNEGSKA (reference sequence). CDR3 length: 17 amino acids. The CDR3 sequence: CSAPRDREDYSNQPQHF.

The CDR3 loop is CSARDPDSTYEQYF. The chain joins TRBV20-1 to TRBJ2-7. The CDR3 is 14 residues long. CDR1 and CDR2 from the germline V gene are DFQATT and SNEGSKA (reference sequence).

The chain uses TRBV3-1 and TRBJ2-1; TCRdb's D gene call, TRBD2, goes unchecked for lack of DNA. Germline V lookup: CDR1 LGHDT, CDR2 YNNKEL (reference sequence). This CDR3 region has 15 residues. This CDR3 is CASSDLAGGHNEQFF.

The chain links TRBV13 to TRBJ1-5; there is no DNA to check the TCRdb D call of TRBD1. The CDR3 spans 13 residues. Germline CDR1 reads PRHDT; CDR2 reads FYEKMQ (reference sequence). This CDR3 reads CASSPGVGQPQHF.

This chain connects TRBV14 to TRBJ1-4; the TCRdb call, TRBD1, lacks DNA for checking. The CDR3 spans 15 residues. Germline values: CDR1 SGHDN, CDR2 FVKESK. The CDR3 here is CASSPGHPWDEKLFF.

According to its frequency, this clonotype is medium-sized. The chain employs TRBV13 and TRBJ1-1; TCRdb picks TRBD1, but there is no DNA to check that call. The CDR3 has 14 residues. Per germline, CDR1 PRHDT and CDR2 FYEKMQ (reference sequence). CDR3 amino acids: CASSLEGVNTEAFF.

The chain recombines TRBV2 with TRBJ2-1; TCRdb outputs TRBD2, but without DNA this stays unchecked. The CDR3 extends over 15 amino acids. Looked up from germline, CDR1 is SNHLY and CDR2 is FYNNEI. CDR3 residues: CASSLLLAGDNEQFF. Full variable domain (rest looked up from reference TRBV2 and TRBJ2-1): EPEVTQTPSHQVTQMGQEVILRCVPISNHLYFYWYRQILGQKVEFLVSFYNNEISEKSEIFDDQFSVERPDGSNFTLKIRSTKLEDSAMYFCASSLLLAGDNEQFFGPGTRLTVL.

The J gene is TRBJ2-1, the V gene TRBV30; the D gene TCRdb calls, TRBD1, cannot be checked with no DNA. The CDR3 sequence is 12 residues long. CDR1 is GTSNPN, CDR2 SVGIG, per germline (reference sequence). The CDR3 sequence: CAWARVGNEQLF.

This sequence joins TRBV19 and TRBJ2-7; lacking DNA, the TRBD2 call made by TCRdb goes unchecked. Germline V gene sequence: CDR1 LNHDA, CDR2 SQIVND (reference sequence). The CDR3 extends over 16 amino acids. The CDR3 protein is CASSHDRLAGAYEQYF.

V is TRBV29-1 and J is TRBJ1-2; the TCRdb call, TRBD1, lacks DNA for checking. The germline V gene has CDR1 SQVTM and CDR2 ANQGSEA. This CDR3 is built from 11 residues. CDR3 sequence reads: CSEQTGGGYTF.

The V and J genes are TRBV29-1 and TRBJ2-1; checking the TCRdb D call of TRBD2 is not possible without DNA. The germline V gene encodes CDR1 SQVTM and CDR2 ANQGSEA. This CDR3 has 15 amino acids. CDR3: CSARGTSGVYNEQFF.

V is TRBV28 and J is TRBJ2-7; TCRdb designates TRBD2, a call that cannot be tested without DNA. This CDR3 region has 15 residues. Germline V lookup: CDR1 MDHEN, CDR2 SYDVKM. CDR3 in amino acids: CASSPDAGPAYEQYF. Variable domain in full (rest from reference TRBV28 and TRBJ2-7): DVKVTQSSRYLVKRTGEKVFLECVQDMDHENMFWYRQDPGLGLRLIYFSYDVKMKEKGDIPEGYSVSREKKERFSLILESASTNQTSMYLCASSPDAGPAYEQYFGPGTRLTVT.

The V gene is TRBV29-1, the J gene TRBJ2-3. The CDR3 runs to 11 residues. From germline, CDR1 is SQVTM and CDR2 ANQGSEA. The CDR3 is CSVALDLTQYF.

The chain recombines TRBV5-1 with TRBJ2-7; the TRBD2 assignment by TCRdb is unverifiable without DNA. Looked up from germline, CDR1 is SGHRS and CDR2 is YFSETQ. The CDR3 is made up of 14 amino acids. The CDR3: CASSGRTDSYEQYF.

This rearrangement joins TRBV30 to TRBJ1-1. The CDR3 extends over 13 amino acids. Germline V lookup: CDR1 GTSNPN, CDR2 SVGIG (reference sequence). CDR3 sequence: CAWSVTMNTEAFF.

The chain is built from TRBV6-5 and TRBJ2-3; TCRdb selects TRBD2, and the lack of DNA leaves this call unchecked. The CDR3 is 18 residues long. Germline V CDR1 and CDR2: MNHEY, SVGAGI. CDR3 sequence reads: CASSRGLAGGPSTDTQYF.

The chain is built from TRBV4-3 and TRBJ2-5; TCRdb's D call of TRBD1 is untestable without DNA. The CDR3 has 16 amino acids. Germline V lookup: CDR1 LGHNA, CDR2 YSLEER. The CDR3 spells CASSHIKGTAGETQYF.

The V call is TRBV5-1, the J call TRBJ2-1. This CDR3 region has 14 residues. CDR1 is SGHRS, CDR2 YFSETQ, per germline. Here the CDR3 reads CASSLEGPYNEQFF.

The chain combines TRBV29-1 with TRBJ2-5. The CDR3 extends over 13 amino acids. Germline lookup yields CDR1 SQVTM and CDR2 ANQGSEA. CDR3: CSVWWQPQETQYF. The variable domain in full, completed from reference TRBV29-1 and TRBJ2-5, reads SAVISQKPSRDICQRGTSLTIQCQVDSQVTMMFWYRQQPGQSLTLIATANQGSEATYESGFVIDKFPISRPNLTFSTLTVSNMSPEDSSIYLCSVWWQPQETQYFGPGTRLLVL.

The V gene is TRBV3-1, the J gene TRBJ1-6; the TCRdb call, TRBD1, lacks DNA for checking. Germline assignment: CDR1 LGHDT and CDR2 YNNKEL (reference sequence). This CDR3 comprises 16 residues. This chain's CDR3 is CASSTRTGFYNSPLHF. Supplemented by reference TRBV3-1 and TRBJ1-6, the full variable domain reads DTAVSQTPKYLVTQMGNDKSIKCEQNLGHDTMYWYKQDSKKFLKIMFSYNNKELIINETVPNRFSPKSPDKAHLNLHINSLELGDSAVYFCASSTRTGFYNSPLHFGNGTRLTVT.